This T cell receptor (beta chain) is from a study of molecular identifiers for immune sequencing clone quantification. As for the study in general: In replicates, RNA taken from approximately 22,000 or 94,000 naive CD8 cells was divided five ways, and four portions underwent sequencing.

TCRdb called the PCR reads again in MiXCR, with one record for every CDR3 protein. The sample yields around 460,000 distinct CDR3 sequences, about a fifth seen once. Trimming cost V 0 bases and J 5 bases, with 20 bases left between them. This CDR3 contains 17 residues. CDR1 and CDR2 from the germline V gene are LGHDT and YNNKEL (reference sequence). General study results and limits: Clone sizes that are highly expanded could be underestimated when identical TCR molecules share a barcode.

Turning to this clonotype: As yet, its antigen is unknown.

The sequenced sample was naive CD8+ T cells from blood, with Jurkat cell RNA spiked in. As to subset: FACS-sorted CD8+CD4-CCR7+CD45RA+ naive T cells. This sequence joins TRBV3-1 and TRBJ2-7; tentatively, D is TRBD2 (6 bases). This clonotype was obtained from a human donor in good health. Some libraries in this study had Jurkat cell RNA spiked in. The CDR3 sequence: CASSQDSEGGLSNEQYF. The DNA for the CDR3 is TGTGCCAGCAGCCAAGACTCGGAGGGTGGGCTGTCTAACGAGCAGTACTTC.